This T cell receptor (beta chain) was sequenced for a study of T cell repertoires in ileal Crohn's disease. The wider study: All patients had surgery for stricturing (around 60%) or penetrating (around 40%) disease.

As for this clone: Its specificity is not known.

The repertoire was sequenced with immunoSEQ multiplex PCR; TCRdb's copy has only in-frame clones and lacks some. The sample has some 5,100 clones; roughly 84% are singletons. Findings of the study overall: Active smokers at surgery had more clonal expansions than non-smokers.

Material: ileal tissue. The source of this sequence is an adult with Crohn's disease.

DNA of the CDR3: TGTGCCAGCAGCTCCTACACTGAAGCTTTCTTT. Translating gives CASSSYTEAFF. The rearrangement uses TRBV6-5 and TRBJ1-1; no definite D call. Looked up from germline, CDR1 is MNHEY and CDR2 is SVGAGI. This CDR3 contains 11 residues. Trimming pared 6 bases from V and 3 bases from J, leaving 5 bases between.